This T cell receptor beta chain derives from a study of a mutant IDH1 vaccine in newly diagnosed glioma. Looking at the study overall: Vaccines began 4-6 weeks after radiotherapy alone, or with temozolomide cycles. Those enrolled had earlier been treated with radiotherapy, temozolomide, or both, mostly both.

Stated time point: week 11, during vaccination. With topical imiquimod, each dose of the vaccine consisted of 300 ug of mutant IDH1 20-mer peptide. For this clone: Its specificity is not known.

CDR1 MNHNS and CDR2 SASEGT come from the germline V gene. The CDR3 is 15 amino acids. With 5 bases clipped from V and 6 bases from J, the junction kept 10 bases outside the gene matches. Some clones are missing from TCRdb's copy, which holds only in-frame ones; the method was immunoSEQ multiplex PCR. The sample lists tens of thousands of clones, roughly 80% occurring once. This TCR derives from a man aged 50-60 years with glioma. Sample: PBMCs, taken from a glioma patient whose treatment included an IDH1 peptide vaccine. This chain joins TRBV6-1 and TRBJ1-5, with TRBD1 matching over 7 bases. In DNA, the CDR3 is TGTGCCAGCAGTTCCCTGGGGACAGATATTCAGCCCCAGCATTTT. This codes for CASSSLGTDIQPQHF.